This T cell receptor beta chain was recorded in a study of OX40 agonist ivuxolimab in advanced cancers. Overall study: Patients in dose escalation had liver, melanoma, kidney or head and neck cancers. Whole-study results and caveats: Among the lowest peripheral clonal expansion occurred in 0.1-3.0 mg/kg partial responders.

The repertoire was sequenced with immunoSEQ multiplex PCR; TCRdb's copy has only in-frame clones and lacks some. The table lists some 57,000 clones, approximately 90% of them singletons. V was pared by 0 bases and J by 4 bases, with 7 bases between. From germline, CDR1 is SGDLS and CDR2 YYNGEE. CDR3 size: 13 residues. This clone was observed a few times. Antigen: not known. The source material was CD4+ or CD8+ T cells sorted from blood, sampled in a trial of the OX40 agonist ivuxolimab. The clonotype originates from an adult with an advanced solid tumor such as melanoma, head and neck, liver or kidney cancer. This chain connects TRBV9 to TRBJ1-1, with D unclear. Here the CDR3 reads CASSVVASTEAFF. In DNA form, the CDR3 reads TGTGCCAGCAGCGTAGTGGCGAGCACTGAAGCTTTCTTT. Full variable domain (rest looked up from reference TRBV9 and TRBJ1-1): DSGVTQTPKHLITATGQRVTLRCSPRSGDLSVYWYQQSLDQGLQFLIQYYNGEERAKGNILERFSAQQFPDLHSELNLSSLELGDSALYFCASSVVASTEAFFGQGTRLTVV.